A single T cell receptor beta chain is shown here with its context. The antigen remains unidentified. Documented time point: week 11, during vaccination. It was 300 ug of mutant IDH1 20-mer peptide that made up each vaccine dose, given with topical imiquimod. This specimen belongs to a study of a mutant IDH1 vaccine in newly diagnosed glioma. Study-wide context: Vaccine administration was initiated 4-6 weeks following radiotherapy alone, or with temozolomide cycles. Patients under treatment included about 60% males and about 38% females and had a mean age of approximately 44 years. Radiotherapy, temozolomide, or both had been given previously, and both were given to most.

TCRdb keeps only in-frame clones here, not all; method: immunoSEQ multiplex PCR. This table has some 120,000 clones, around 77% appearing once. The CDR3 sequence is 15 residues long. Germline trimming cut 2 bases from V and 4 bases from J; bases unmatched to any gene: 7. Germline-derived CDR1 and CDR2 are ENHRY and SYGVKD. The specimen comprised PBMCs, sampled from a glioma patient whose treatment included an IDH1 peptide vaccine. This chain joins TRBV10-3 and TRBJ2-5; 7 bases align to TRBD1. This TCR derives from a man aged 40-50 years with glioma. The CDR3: CAISEAGTEGETQYF. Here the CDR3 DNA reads TGTGCCATCAGTGAGGCCGGGACAGAGGGAGAGACCCAGTACTTC.